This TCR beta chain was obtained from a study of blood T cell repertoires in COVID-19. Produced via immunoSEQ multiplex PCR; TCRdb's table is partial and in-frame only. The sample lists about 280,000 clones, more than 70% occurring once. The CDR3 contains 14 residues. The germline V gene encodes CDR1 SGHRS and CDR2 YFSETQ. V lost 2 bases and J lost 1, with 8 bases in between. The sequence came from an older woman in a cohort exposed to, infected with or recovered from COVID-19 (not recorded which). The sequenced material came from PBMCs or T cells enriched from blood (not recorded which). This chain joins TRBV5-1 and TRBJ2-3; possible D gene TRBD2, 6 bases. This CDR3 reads CASSFSSGTDTQYF. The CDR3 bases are TGCGCCAGCAGCTTTTCTAGCGGCACAGATACGCAGTATTTT.